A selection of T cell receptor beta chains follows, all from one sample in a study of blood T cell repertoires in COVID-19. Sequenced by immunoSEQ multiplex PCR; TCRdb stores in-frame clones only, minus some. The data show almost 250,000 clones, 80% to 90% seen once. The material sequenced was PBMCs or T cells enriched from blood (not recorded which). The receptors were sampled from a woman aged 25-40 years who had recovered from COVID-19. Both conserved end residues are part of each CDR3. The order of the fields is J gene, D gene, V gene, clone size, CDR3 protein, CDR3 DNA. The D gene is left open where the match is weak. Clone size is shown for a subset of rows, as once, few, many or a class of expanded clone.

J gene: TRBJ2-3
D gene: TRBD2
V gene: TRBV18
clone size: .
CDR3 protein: CASSPRLAGNSYTQYF
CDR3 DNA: TGTGCCAGCTCACCCCGACTAGCGGGAAATTCCTATACGCAGTATTTT

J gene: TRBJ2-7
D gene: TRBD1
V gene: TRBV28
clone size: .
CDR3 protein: CASRTGHYEQYF
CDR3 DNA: TGTGCCAGCCGGACAGGGCACTACGAGCAGTACTTC

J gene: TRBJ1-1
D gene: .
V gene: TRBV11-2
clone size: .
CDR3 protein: CASNRNRRNTEAFF
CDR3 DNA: TGTGCCAGCAATCGTAACAGGAGAAACACTGAAGCTTTCTTT

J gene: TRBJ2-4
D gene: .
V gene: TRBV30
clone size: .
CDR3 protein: CASLTGGNIQYF
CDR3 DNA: TGTGCCTCCTTAACGGGTGGAAACATTCAGTACTTC

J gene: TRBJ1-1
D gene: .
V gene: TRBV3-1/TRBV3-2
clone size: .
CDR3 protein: CASSHAQNTEAFF
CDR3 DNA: TGTGCCAGCAGCCATGCACAGAACACTGAAGCTTTCTTT

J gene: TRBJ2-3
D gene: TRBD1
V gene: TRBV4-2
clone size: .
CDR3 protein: CASSPGQVLYTDTQYF
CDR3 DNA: TGTGCCAGCAGCCCGGGACAGGTCCTTTACACAGATACGCAGTATTTT

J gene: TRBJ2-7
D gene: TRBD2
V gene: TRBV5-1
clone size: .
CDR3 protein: CASSAGLAGVYEQYF
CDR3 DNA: TGCGCCAGCAGCGCCGGACTAGCGGGAGTCTACGAGCAGTACTTC

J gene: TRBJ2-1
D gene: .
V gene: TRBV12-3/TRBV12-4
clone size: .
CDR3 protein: CASSQSASEQFF
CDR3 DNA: TGTGCCAGCAGTCAAAGCGCTTCTGAGCAGTTCTTC

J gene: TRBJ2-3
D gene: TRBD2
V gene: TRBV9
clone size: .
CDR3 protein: CASSSDLGGRTDTQYF
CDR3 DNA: TGTGCCAGCAGCTCCGATTTAGGCGGGAGGACAGATACGCAGTATTTT

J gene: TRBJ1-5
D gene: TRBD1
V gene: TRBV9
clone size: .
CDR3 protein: CASSRTGAGNQPQHF
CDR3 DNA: TGTGCCAGCAGCAGGACAGGGGCGGGCAATCAGCCCCAGCATTTT

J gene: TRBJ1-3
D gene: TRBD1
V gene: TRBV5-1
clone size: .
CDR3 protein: CASSLVGGAHGNTIYF
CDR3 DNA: TGCGCCAGCAGCTTGGTAGGGGGCGCCCATGGAAACACCATATATTTT

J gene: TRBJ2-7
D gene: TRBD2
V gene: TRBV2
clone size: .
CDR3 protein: CASRPGTRTYEQYF
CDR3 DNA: TGTGCCAGCAGGCCCGGGACTAGGACCTACGAGCAGTACTTC

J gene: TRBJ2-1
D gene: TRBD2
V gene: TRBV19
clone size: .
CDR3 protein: CATKAGTSGRAADEQFF
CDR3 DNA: TGTGCCACCAAAGCCGGGACTAGCGGGAGGGCCGCGGATGAGCAGTTCTTC

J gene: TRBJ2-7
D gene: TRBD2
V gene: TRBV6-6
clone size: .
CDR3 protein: CASRPFSGSTYEQYF
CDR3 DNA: TGTGCCAGCAGACCCTTTAGCGGGAGTACCTACGAGCAGTACTTC

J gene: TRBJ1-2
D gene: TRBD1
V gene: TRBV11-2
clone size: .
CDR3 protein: CATTIQGAYYGYTF
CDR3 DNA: TGTGCCACCACAATACAGGGGGCATACTATGGCTACACCTTC

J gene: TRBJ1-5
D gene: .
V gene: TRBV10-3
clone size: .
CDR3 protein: CAISEWGGRDNQPQHF
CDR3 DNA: TGTGCCATCAGTGAGTGGGGAGGGAGGGACAATCAGCCCCAGCATTTT

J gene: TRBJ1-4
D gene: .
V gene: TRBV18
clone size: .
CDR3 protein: CASSPVIGGAVDEKLFF
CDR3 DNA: TGTGCCAGCTCCCCCGTGATCGGGGGGGCGGTGGATGAAAAACTGTTTTTT

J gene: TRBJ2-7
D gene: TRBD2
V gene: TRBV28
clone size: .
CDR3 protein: CASYSSGQTPHEQYF
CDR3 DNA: TGTGCCAGCTATTCTAGCGGGCAGACTCCTCACGAGCAGTACTTC

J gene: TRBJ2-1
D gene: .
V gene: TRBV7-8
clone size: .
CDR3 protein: CASITRRGIKNNEQFF
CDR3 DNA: TGTGCCAGCATAACACGAAGGGGTATTAAAAACAATGAGCAGTTCTTC

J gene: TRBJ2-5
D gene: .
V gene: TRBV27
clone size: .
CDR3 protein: CASSPHRERETQYF
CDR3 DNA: TGTGCCAGCAGCCCTCACAGGGAGAGAGAGACCCAGTACTTC

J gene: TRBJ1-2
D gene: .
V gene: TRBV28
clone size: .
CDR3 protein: CASSSGQNYGYTF
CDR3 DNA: TGTGCCAGCAGTTCCGGACAGAACTATGGCTACACCTTC

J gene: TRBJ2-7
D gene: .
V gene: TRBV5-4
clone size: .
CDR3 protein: CASSLVSGVSYEQYF
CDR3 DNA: TGTGCCAGCAGCCTGGTATCCGGTGTCTCCTACGAGCAGTACTTC

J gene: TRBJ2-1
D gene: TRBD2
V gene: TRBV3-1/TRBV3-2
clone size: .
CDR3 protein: CASSPLAGDNYEQFF
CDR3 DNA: TGTGCCAGCAGCCCCCTAGCGGGAGATAATTATGAGCAGTTCTTC

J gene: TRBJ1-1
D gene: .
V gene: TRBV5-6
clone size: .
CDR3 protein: CASSLEAITEAFF
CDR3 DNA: TGTGCCAGCAGCTTGGAAGCGATCACTGAAGCTTTCTTT

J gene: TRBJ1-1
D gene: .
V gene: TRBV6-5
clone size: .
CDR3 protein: CASSYRGGSMNTEAFF
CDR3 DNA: TGTGCCAGCAGTTACAGGGGGGGTTCTATGAACACTGAAGCTTTCTTT

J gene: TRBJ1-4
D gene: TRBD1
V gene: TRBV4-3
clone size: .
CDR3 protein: CASSPWTGDEKLFF
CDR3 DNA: TGCGCCAGCAGCCCCTGGACAGGGGATGAAAAACTGTTTTTT

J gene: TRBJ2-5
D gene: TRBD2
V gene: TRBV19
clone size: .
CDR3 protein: CASSASGSGGETQYF
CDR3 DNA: TGTGCCAGTAGTGCTAGCGGGAGCGGGGGAGAGACCCAGTACTTC

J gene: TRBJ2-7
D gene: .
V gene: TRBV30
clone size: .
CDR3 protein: CAWSVGSLGQYF
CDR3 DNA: TGTGCCTGGAGTGTAGGGAGCTTAGGGCAGTACTTC

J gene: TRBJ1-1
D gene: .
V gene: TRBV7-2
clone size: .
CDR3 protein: CASSNNRVVNEAFF
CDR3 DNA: TGTGCCAGCAGCAACAACAGGGTAGTTAATGAAGCTTTCTTT

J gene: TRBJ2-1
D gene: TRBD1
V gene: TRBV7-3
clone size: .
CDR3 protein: CASSWDRGNEQFF
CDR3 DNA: TGTGCCAGCAGCTGGGACAGGGGGAATGAGCAGTTCTTC

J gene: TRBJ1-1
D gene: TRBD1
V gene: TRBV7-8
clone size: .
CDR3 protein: CASSWQLSRQGQEAFF
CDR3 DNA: TGTGCCAGCAGCTGGCAACTTTCTCGACAGGGTCAGGAAGCTTTCTTT

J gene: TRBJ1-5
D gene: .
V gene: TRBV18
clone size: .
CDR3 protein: CASSPGDNQPQHF
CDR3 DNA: TGTGCCAGCTCACCAGGAGACAATCAGCCCCAGCATTTT

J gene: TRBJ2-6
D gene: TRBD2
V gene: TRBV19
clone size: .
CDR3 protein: CASSTGSGRAGANVLTF
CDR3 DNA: TGTGCCAGTAGTACCGGGTCCGGGAGGGCTGGGGCCAACGTCCTGACTTTC

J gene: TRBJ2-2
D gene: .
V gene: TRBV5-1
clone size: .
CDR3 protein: CASSPEGAQGGELFF
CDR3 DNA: TGCGCCAGCAGCCCGGAGGGGGCTCAGGGAGGGGAGCTGTTTTTT

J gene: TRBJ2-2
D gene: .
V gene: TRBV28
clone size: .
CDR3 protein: CASSPGAKGDTGELFF
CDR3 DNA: TGTGCCAGCAGCCCAGGGGCCAAGGGTGACACCGGGGAGCTGTTTTTT

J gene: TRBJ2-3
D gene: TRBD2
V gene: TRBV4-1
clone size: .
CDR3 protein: CASSPGLAGGRDTQYF
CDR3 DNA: TGCGCCAGCAGCCCAGGACTAGCGGGAGGGAGGGATACGCAGTATTTT

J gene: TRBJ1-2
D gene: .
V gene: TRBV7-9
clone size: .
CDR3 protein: CASSLGTVPNYGYTF
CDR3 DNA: TGTGCCAGCAGCTTAGGAACAGTCCCCAACTATGGCTACACCTTC

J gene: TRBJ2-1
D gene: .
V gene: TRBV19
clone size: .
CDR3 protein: CASSSYSVGSYNEQFF
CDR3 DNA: TGTGCCAGTAGCTCATATAGCGTTGGGTCCTACAATGAGCAGTTCTTC

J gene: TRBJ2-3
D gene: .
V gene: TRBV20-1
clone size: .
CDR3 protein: CSASLASAQYF
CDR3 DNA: TGCAGTGCTAGTTTAGCGTCCGCGCAGTATTTT

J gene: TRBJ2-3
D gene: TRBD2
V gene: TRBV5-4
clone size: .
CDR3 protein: CASTVGDYRTDTQYF
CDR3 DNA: TGTGCCAGCACCGTGGGGGACTACCGCACAGATACGCAGTATTTT

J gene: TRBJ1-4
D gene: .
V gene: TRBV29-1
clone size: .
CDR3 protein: CSVEVRGWLGEKLFF
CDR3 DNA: TGCAGCGTTGAAGTGCGGGGCTGGTTGGGTGAAAAACTGTTTTTT

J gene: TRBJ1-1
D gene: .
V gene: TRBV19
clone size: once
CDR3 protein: CASSMGGENTEAFF
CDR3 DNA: TGTGCCAGTAGTATGGGAGGGGAGAACACTGAAGCTTTCTTT

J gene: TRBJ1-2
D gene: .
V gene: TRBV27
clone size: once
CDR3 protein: CASSLRGPTGYTF
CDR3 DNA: TGTGCCAGCAGTTTACGGGGTCCGACTGGCTACACCTTC

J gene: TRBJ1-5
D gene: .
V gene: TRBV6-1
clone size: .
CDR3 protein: CASSGGSGISSNQPQHF
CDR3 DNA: TGTGCCAGCAGTGGAGGGTCGGGGATCTCTAGCAATCAGCCCCAGCATTTT

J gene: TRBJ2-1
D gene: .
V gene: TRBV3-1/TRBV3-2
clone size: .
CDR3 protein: CASSPGSGANYNEQFF
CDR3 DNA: TGTGCCAGCAGCCCTGGCTCCGGAGCCAACTACAATGAGCAGTTCTTC

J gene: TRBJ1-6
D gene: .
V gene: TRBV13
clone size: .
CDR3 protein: CASSFGLARGFSYNSPLHF
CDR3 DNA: TGTGCCAGCAGCTTTGGCCTCGCCCGAGGATTCTCCTATAATTCACCCCTCCACTTT

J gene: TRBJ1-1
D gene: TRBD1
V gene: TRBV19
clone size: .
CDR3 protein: CASIPNRGRFKAFF
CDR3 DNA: TGTGCCAGTATCCCGAACAGGGGCCGGTTTAAAGCTTTCTTT

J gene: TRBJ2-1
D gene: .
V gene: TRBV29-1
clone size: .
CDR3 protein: CSVGAAHEQFF
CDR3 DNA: TGCAGCGTTGGGGCAGCCCACGAGCAGTTCTTC

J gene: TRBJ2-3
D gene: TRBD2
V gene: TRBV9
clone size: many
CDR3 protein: CASSVGKREGPRNMDTQYF
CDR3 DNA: TGTGCCAGCAGCGTAGGCAAGCGGGAGGGCCCCCGTAACATGGATACGCAGTATTTT

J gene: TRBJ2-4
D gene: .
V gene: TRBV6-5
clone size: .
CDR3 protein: CASSYSSSRNIQYF
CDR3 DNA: TGTGCCAGCAGTTACTCGTCCAGCAGGAACATTCAGTACTTC

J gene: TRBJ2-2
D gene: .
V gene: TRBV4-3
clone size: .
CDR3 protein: CASSQRLGRNTGELFF
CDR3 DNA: TGCGCCAGCAGCCAGCGACTAGGGCGTAACACCGGGGAGCTGTTTTTT

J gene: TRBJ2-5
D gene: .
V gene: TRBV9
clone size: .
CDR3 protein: CASSKGVNGETQYF
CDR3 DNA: TGTGCCAGCAGCAAAGGAGTGAATGGGGAGACCCAGTACTTC

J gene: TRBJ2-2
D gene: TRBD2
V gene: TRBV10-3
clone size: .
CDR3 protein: CAISETPGLAQKTYTGELFF
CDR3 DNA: TGTGCCATCAGTGAAACCCCGGGACTAGCGCAAAAGACGTACACCGGGGAGCTGTTTTTT

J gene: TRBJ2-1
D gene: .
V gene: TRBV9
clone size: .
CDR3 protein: CASSATEISYNEQFF
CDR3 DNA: TGTGCCAGCAGCGCGACAGAAATCTCCTACAATGAGCAGTTCTTC

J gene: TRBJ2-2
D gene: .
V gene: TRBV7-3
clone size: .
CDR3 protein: CASGPSGTGELFF
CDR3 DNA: TGTGCCAGCGGGCCCTCCGGCACCGGGGAGCTGTTTTTT